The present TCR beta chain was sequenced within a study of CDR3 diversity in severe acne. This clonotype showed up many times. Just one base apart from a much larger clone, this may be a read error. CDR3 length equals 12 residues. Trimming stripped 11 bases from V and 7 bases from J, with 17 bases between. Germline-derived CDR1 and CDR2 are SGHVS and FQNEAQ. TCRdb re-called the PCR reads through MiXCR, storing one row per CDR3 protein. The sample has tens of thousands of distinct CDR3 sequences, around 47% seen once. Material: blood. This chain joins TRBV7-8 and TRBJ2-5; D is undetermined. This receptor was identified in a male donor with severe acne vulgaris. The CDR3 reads CAGTVQPGTQYF. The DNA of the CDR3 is TGTGCCGGCACCGTTCAACCGGGGACCCAGTACTTC.